One and the same sample provided the 21 T cell receptor beta chains below, sequenced in a study of blood T cell repertoires in COVID-19. Using immunoSEQ multiplex PCR, the repertoire was profiled, and TCRdb retains in-frame clones only, with some absent. The table includes about 160,000 clones, approximately 90% detected once. Sequencing was carried out using peripheral blood. The receptors were sampled from a young man with acute or convalescent COVID-19.

J is TRBJ2-7 and V is TRBV6-1, with a tentative D call TRBD2 (6 bases). CDR1 and CDR2 (germline): MNHNS, SASEGT. The V and J ends lost 2 bases and 4 bases respectively, with 12 bases between them. The CDR3 extends over 14 amino acids. This CDR3 reads CASSELAGYYEQYF. The CDR3, as DNA: TGTGCCAGCAGTGAACTCGCGGGATATTACGAGCAGTACTTC.

The sample holds one count of this clone. In the same sample, other DNA sequences code for this CDR3. The rearrangement links TRBV9 to TRBJ2-1; D ambiguous. V dropped 0 bases and J dropped 8 bases, with 6 bases sitting between them. CDR1 and CDR2 from the germline V gene are SGDLS and YYNGEE. The CDR3 consists of 12 residues. The CDR3 DNA follows: TGTGCCAGCAGCGTAGAGAGGCATGAGCAGTTCTTC. It specifies CASSVERHEQFF.

This chain joins TRBV4-1 and TRBJ2-7, with 12 bases that match TRBD2. The CDR3 is made up of 15 amino acids. Germline V gene lookup returns CDR1 MGHRA and CDR2 YSYEKL. V was pared by 3 bases and J by 4 bases, with 4 bases of the junction left unmatched. The CDR3 loop is CASSQPGTSGYEQYF. As DNA, the CDR3 is TGCGCCAGCAGCCAGCCCGGGACTAGCGGGTACGAGCAGTACTTC.

The chain combines TRBV27 with TRBJ1-1; TRBD1 aligns across 7 bases. V lost 6 bases and J lost 5; bases outside the gene matches: 6. This CDR3 comprises 13 residues. Germline assignment: CDR1 MNHEY and CDR2 SMNVEV (reference sequence). Here the CDR3 DNA reads TGTGCCAGCAGATTGACAGGGTTGACTGAAGCTTTCTTT. This codes for CASRLTGLTEAFF.

The genes are TRBV15 and TRBJ2-1; weak D call: TRBD1 (6 bases). With 2 bases removed from V and 3 bases from J, the gap between germline ends came to 20 bases. This CDR3 is built from 18 residues. Per the germline V gene, CDR1 is LNHNV and CDR2 is YYDKDF (reference sequence). The CDR3 DNA sequence: TGTGCCACCAGCAGACCAAAGGTCAGGGGAATGGACTACAATGAGCAGTTCTTC. It translates to CATSRPKVRGMDYNEQFF.

The V call is TRBV18, the J call TRBJ2-2; D is possibly TRBD2 (5 bases). V was pared by 6 bases and J by 4 bases, with 15 bases between. The V gene's germline CDR1 is KGHSH and CDR2 LQKENI. There are 15 residues in the CDR3. The CDR3 spells CASSPSRGSTGELFF. CDR3 coding DNA: TGTGCCAGCTCTCCAAGTCGTGGGAGCACCGGGGAGCTGTTTTTT.

This chain joins TRBV5-1 and TRBJ2-7; TRBD2 is a possible D gene (6 bases). This CDR3 has 16 residues. Trimming stripped 0 bases from V and 1 base from J, with 14 bases between. In germline, CDR1 is SGHRS, CDR2 YFSETQ. The CDR3 DNA is TGCGCCAGCAGCTTGGGGGGGGATCTCGGATCCTACGAGCAGTACTTC. It specifies CASSLGGDLGSYEQYF.

The V gene is TRBV29-1, the J gene TRBJ1-2; possible D gene TRBD1, 6 bases. Looked up from germline, CDR1 is SQVTM and CDR2 is ANQGSEA. V dropped 4 bases and J dropped 8 bases, with 17 bases sitting between them. This CDR3 contains 13 residues. The CDR3 region has the DNA TGCAGCGTTGGTGGGACACTCCTCTCCGGCTACACCTTC. This translates into CSVGGTLLSGYTF.

This chain links TRBV2 with TRBJ2-7, with D possibly TRBD1 on 6 matching bases. Germline V CDR1 and CDR2: SNHLY, FYNNEI. V was trimmed by 6 bases and J by 0 bases, leaving 15 bases between them. CDR3 length: 15 residues. CDR3 bases: TGTGCCAGCAGCCCAGGGGCCCCGAGCTCCTACGAGCAGTACTTC. Its protein is CASSPGAPSSYEQYF.

The chain combines TRBV25-1 with TRBJ1-1, with TRBD1 matching over 7 bases. V lost 5 bases, J lost 3 bases, and 12 bases stayed unmatched. This CDR3 is built from 16 residues. Germline V gene data show CDR1 as MGHDK and CDR2 as SYGVNS. The CDR3 DNA follows: TGTGCCAGCAGTCCTTTCGGGGGCCAGGGGGACACTGAAGCTTTCTTT. Protein product: CASSPFGGQGDTEAFF.

The chain recombines TRBV10-3 with TRBJ2-5, with a possible D match to TRBD1 (5 bases). From germline, CDR1 is ENHRY and CDR2 SYGVKD. The CDR3 is 14 amino acids. The V end lost 2 bases, the J end lost 7 bases, and 14 bases lay between the germline ends. CDR3 coding DNA: TGTGCCATCAGTGAGGAACGGGTGCAGGGGACCCAGTACTTC. Translated: CAISEERVQGTQYF.

The V and J genes are TRBV24-1 and TRBJ2-3; TRBD1 matches at 7 bases. CDR1 KGHDR and CDR2 SFDVKD come from the germline V gene. The CDR3 spans 15 residues. The junction had 3 bases not matched to a gene; V was cut back by 3 bases and J by 1 base. The chain's CDR3 is CATSDTGERTDTQYF. In DNA form, the CDR3 reads TGTGCCACCAGTGATACAGGGGAGCGCACAGATACGCAGTATTTT.

The chain has TRBV5-4 and TRBJ2-2, with D perhaps matching TRBD2 (5 bases). V was trimmed by 1 base and J by 1 base, leaving 17 bases between them. There are 18 residues in the CDR3. The germline gives CDR1 SGHNT, CDR2 YYREEE (reference sequence). The CDR3 DNA follows: TGTGCCAGCAGCTTGTCCGGCCACACGGGGTGGAACACCGGGGAGCTGTTTTTT. Translating gives CASSLSGHTGWNTGELFF.

The chain carries TRBV7-9 and TRBJ1-1, with TRBD1 matching 7 bases. Germline V gene data show CDR1 as SEHNR and CDR2 as FQNEAQ (reference sequence). The CDR3 extends over 14 amino acids. The ends lost 2 bases at V and 3 bases at J; junction bases unmatched: 3. The CDR3 loop reads CASSLNQGDTEAFF. The CDR3 DNA sequence: TGTGCCAGCAGCTTAAACCAGGGGGACACTGAAGCTTTCTTT.

This sequence joins TRBV7-9 and TRBJ1-3; 8 bases map to TRBD1. Trimming at V came to 9 bases and at J to 1 base, leaving 8 bases not matched to a gene. Germline assignment: CDR1 SEHNR and CDR2 FQNEAQ (reference sequence). The CDR3 contains 15 residues. The CDR3, as DNA: TGTGCCAGTACAACCGACAGGGGATCTGGAAACACCATATATTTT. Translation: CASTTDRGSGNTIYF. The whole variable domain, remainder taken from reference TRBV7-9 and TRBJ1-3, is DTGVSQNPRHKITKRGQNVTFRCDPISEHNRLYWYRQTLGQGPEFLTYFQNEAQLEKSRLLSDRFSAERPKGSFSTLEIQRTEQGDSAMYLCASTTDRGSGNTIYFGEGSWLTVV.

The table lists this clone with a few counts. This chain joins TRBV19 and TRBJ1-4; the match to TRBD1 covers 10 bases. Trimming took 3 bases from V and 3 from J; bases not matched to a gene: 7. Germline assignment: CDR1 LNHDA and CDR2 SQIVND (reference sequence). The CDR3 contains 17 residues. CDR3 loop: CASSITGQGLSNEKLFF. The CDR3 nucleotides are TGTGCCAGTAGTATTACGGGACAGGGGTTATCTAATGAAAAACTGTTTTTT.

V and J are TRBV6-1 and TRBJ1-3, with a tentative D call TRBD1 (5 bases). The CDR3 is 15 residues long. The V gene's germline CDR1 is MNHNS and CDR2 SASEGT. V lost 3 bases and J lost 1, with 10 bases in between. The CDR3 nucleotides are TGTGCCAGCAGTGACACAGGTTTATCTGGAAACACCATATATTTT. Its translation: CASSDTGLSGNTIYF.

The J gene is TRBJ2-1, the V gene TRBV6-1, with 9 bases lining up with TRBD2. The CDR3 contains 15 residues. Trimming took 1 base from V and 9 from J; bases not matched to a gene: 7. Germline CDR1 is MNHNS and CDR2 is SASEGT. The CDR3 DNA reads TGTGCCAGCAGTGAAGATGGCGGGAGGGCCGTTGAGCAGTTCTTC. Its translation is CASSEDGGRAVEQFF.

A single count supports this clone. The chain employs TRBV27 and TRBJ2-5; 7 bases map to TRBD2. The V gene's germline CDR1 is MNHEY and CDR2 SMNVEV (reference sequence). V gave up 5 bases and J gave up 6 bases; unmatched junction bases: 6. CDR3 length: 13 amino acids. For the CDR3, the DNA is TGTGCCAGCAGTGCGGGAGTAACTCAGACCCAGTACTTC. It specifies CASSAGVTQTQYF.

The V gene is TRBV6-5, the J gene TRBJ1-1; D is possibly TRBD1 (6 bases). Trimming pared 7 bases from V and 8 bases from J, leaving 20 bases between. Germline V gene sequence: CDR1 MNHEY, CDR2 SVGAGI. This CDR3 has 14 amino acids. CDR3 amino acids: CASTKGARGGEAFF. Written as DNA, the CDR3 is TGTGCCAGCACAAAAGGGGCCAGGGGAGGGGAAGCTTTCTTT.

This sequence joins TRBV2 and TRBJ1-1; D uncertain. Trimming pared 6 bases from V and 4 bases from J, leaving 18 bases between. CDR1 and CDR2 (germline): SNHLY, FYNNEI. The CDR3 contains 15 residues. CDR3 DNA: TGTGCCAGCAGCCTCCCCGGCGGAGGGAGCACTGAAGCTTTCTTT. This sequence encodes CASSLPGGGSTEAFF.